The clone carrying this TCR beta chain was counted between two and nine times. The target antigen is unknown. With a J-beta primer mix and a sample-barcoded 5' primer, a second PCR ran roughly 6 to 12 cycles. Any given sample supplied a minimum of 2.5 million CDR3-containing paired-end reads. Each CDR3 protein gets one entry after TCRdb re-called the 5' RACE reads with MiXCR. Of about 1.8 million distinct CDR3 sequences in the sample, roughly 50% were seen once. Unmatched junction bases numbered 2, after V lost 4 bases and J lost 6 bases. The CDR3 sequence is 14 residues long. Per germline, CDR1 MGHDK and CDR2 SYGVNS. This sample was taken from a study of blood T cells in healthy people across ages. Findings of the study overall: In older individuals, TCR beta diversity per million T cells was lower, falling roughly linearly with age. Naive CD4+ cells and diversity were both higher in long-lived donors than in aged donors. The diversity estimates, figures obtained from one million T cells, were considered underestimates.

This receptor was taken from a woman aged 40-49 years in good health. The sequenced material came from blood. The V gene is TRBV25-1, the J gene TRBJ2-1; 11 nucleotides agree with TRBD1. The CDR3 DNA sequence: TGTGCCAGCAGTGGCGGGACAGGGGGCAATGAGCAGTTCTTC. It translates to CASSGGTGGNEQFF.